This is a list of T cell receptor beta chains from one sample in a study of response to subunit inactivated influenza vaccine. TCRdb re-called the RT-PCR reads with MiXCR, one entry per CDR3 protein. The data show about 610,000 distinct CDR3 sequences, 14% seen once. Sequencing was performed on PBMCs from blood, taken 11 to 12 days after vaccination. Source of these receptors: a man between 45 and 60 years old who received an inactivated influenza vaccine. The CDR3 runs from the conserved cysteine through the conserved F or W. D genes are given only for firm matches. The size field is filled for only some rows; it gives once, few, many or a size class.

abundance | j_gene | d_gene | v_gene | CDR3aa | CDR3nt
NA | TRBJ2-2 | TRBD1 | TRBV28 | CASSPVPGQKAGELFF | TGTGCCAGCAGTCCCGTACCGGGACAGAAAGCCGGGGAGCTGTTTTTT
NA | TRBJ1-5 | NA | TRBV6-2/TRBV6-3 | CASRNRGNQPQHF | TGTGCCAGCAGGAACAGGGGCAATCAGCCCCAGCATTTT
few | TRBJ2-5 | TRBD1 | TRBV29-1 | CSVEAGGKTQYF | TGCAGCGTTGAGGCAGGGGGCAAGACCCAGTACTTC
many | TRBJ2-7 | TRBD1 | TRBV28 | CASSSPGQGGEQYF | TGTGCCAGCAGTTCCCCGGGACAGGGGGGCGAGCAGTACTTC
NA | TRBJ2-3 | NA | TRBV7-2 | CASSPPSLGTDTQYF | TGTGCCAGCAGCCCTCCTTCTTTGGGCACAGATACGCAGTATTTT
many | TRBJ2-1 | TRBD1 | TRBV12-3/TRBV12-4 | CASSHDRAYNEQFF | TGTGCCAGCAGTCATGACAGGGCTTACAATGAGCAGTTCTTC
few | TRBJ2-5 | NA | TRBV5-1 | CASTAGYQETQYF | TGCGCCAGCACGGCGGGGTACCAAGAGACCCAGTACTTC
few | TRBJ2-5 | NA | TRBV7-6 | CASSLWPGWEETQYF | TGTGCCAGCAGCTTATGGCCAGGTTGGGAAGAGACCCAGTACTTC
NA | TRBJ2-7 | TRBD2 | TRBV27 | CASRGLAGGDEQYF | TGTGCCAGCAGGGGACTAGCGGGAGGGGACGAGCAGTACTTC
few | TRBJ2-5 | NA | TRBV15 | CATSRRDGQETQYF | TGTGCCACCAGCAGAAGGGACGGGCAAGAGACCCAGTACTTC
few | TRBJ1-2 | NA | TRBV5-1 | CASSLGPGESNYGYTF | TGCGCCAGCAGCTTGGGGCCGGGGGAATCTAACTATGGCTACACCTTC
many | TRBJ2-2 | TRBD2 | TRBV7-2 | CASSLVSSGTTGELFF | TGTGCCAGCAGCTTAGTTTCTAGCGGGACCACCGGGGAGCTGTTTTTT
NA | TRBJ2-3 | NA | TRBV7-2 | CASSSRHLTDTQYF | TGTGCCAGCAGCTCTAGGCACTTGACCGATACGCAGTATTTT
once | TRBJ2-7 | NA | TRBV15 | CATSGGRYSYEQYF | TGTGCCACCTCCGGGGGCCGCTACTCCTACGAGCAGTACTTC
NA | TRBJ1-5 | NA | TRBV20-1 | CSARDSGQGNQPQHF | TGCAGTGCTAGAGATTCAGGCCAGGGTAATCAGCCCCAGCATTTT
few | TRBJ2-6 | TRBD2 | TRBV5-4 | CASSVLAGDPSGANVLTF | TGTGCCAGCAGCGTACTAGCGGGGGACCCCTCTGGGGCCAACGTCCTGACTTTC
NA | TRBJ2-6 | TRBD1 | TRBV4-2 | CASSQSTGAGANVLTF | TGTGCCAGCAGCCAATCGACAGGGGCTGGGGCCAACGTCCTGACTTTC
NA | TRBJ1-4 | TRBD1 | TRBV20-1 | CSAYPPGGYEKLFF | TGCAGTGCCTATCCCCCAGGGGGATATGAAAAACTGTTTTTT
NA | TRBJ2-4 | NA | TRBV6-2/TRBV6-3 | CASARTNRDNIQYF | TGTGCCAGCGCCCGGACCAACCGAGATAACATTCAGTACTTC
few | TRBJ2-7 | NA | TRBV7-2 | CASSQAAVYEQYF | TGTGCCAGCAGCCAAGCAGCGGTCTACGAGCAGTACTTC
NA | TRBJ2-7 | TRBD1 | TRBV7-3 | CASSRSSGGEQYF | TGTGCCAGCAGCCGGTCTTCAGGGGGCGAGCAGTACTTC
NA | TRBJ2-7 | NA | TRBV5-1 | CASSLGTASHEQYF | TGCGCCAGCAGCTTAGGGACTGCCTCCCACGAGCAGTACTTC
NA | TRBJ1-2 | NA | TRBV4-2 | CASSQDRSGNYGYTF | TGTGCCAGCAGCCAAGATCGCTCGGGGAACTATGGCTACACCTTC
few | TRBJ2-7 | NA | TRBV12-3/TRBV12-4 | CASSFPGLGEQYF | TGTGCCAGCAGTTTCCCAGGGCTGGGGGAGCAGTACTTC
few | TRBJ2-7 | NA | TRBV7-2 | CASSLVLTNEQYF | TGTGCCAGCAGCTTAGTTCTGACGAACGAGCAGTACTTC